Presented here are 20 T cell receptor beta chains from one specimen sequenced in a study of blood T cell repertoires in COVID-19. Repertoires were generated with immunoSEQ multiplex PCR, while TCRdb's copy carries only in-frame clones and drops some. The data contain over 130,000 clones, around four fifths of them seen just once; the ten biggest clones take up roughly 4%. The sample consisted of peripheral blood. These receptors came from a woman aged 80 or older with acute or convalescent COVID-19.

The gene calls are TRBV28 and TRBJ2-7; D call uncertain. V shed 4 bases and J shed 5 bases, with 6 bases lying between them. The CDR3 consists of 11 residues. Germline lookup yields CDR1 MDHEN and CDR2 SYDVKM. CDR3 in DNA: TGTGCCAGCAGTTCCCCGGACGAGCAGTACTTC. Translating gives CASSSPDEQYF.

In regard to this clone: The same CDR3 arises from other DNA sequences in this sample as well. The CDR3 sequence: CASSRGTGGQPQHF. CDR3 nucleotides: TGTGCCAGCAGCCGGGGGACCGGGGGTCAGCCCCAGCATTTT. The V call is TRBV7-8, the J call TRBJ1-5; possible D gene TRBD1, 5 bases. CDR1 and CDR2 (germline): SGHVS, FQNEAQ. The ends were cut back, 5 bases at V and 6 bases at J, with 14 bases in the middle. The CDR3 totals 14 residues. Variable domain in full (rest from reference TRBV7-8 and TRBJ1-5): GAGVSQSPRYKVAKRGQDVALRCDPISGHVSLFWYQQALGQGPEFLTYFQNEAQLDKSGLPSDRFFAERPEGSVSTLKIQRTQQEDSAVYLCASSRGTGGQPQHFGDGTRLSIL.

This clone showed up just a few times. V usage is TRBV11-3 and J usage is TRBJ2-7; no definite D call. CDR3 length equals 12 residues. CDR1 SGHNT and CDR2 YENEEA come from the germline V gene. Between the trimmed V and J ends, which lost 5 bases and 6 bases, there was a span of 11 bases. CDR3 region: CASSPRVGEQYF. CDR3 nucleotides: TGTGCCAGCAGCCCTCGTGTCGGCGAGCAGTACTTC.

The rearrangement joins TRBV4-2 to TRBJ2-7; 10 nucleotides line up with TRBD2. The CDR3 contains 13 residues. The V segment lost 8 bases and the J segment 7 bases; nucleotides outside the gene matches: 8. The germline gives CDR1 LGHNA, CDR2 YNFKEQ. The CDR3 loop reads CASGLAGVYEQYF. CDR3 coding DNA: TGTGCCAGCGGGCTAGCGGGAGTTTATGAGCAGTACTTC.

The V gene is TRBV10-3, the J gene TRBJ1-2; D is perhaps TRBD1 (5 bases). Germline loops: CDR1 ENHRY, CDR2 SYGVKD. The CDR3 is 15 amino acids. Trimming shortened V by 4 bases and J by 0 bases, and 12 bases separated the two germline ends. CDR3 amino acids: CAISGKGSANYGYTF. The CDR3 DNA sequence: TGTGCCATCAGTGGGAAGGGGTCAGCTAACTATGGCTACACCTTC.

J is TRBJ1-3 and V is TRBV7-9; TRBD1 agrees at 7 bases. With 5 bases clipped from V and 2 bases from J, the junction kept 3 bases outside the gene matches. The CDR3 runs to 14 residues. CDR1 is SEHNR and CDR2 is FQNEAQ in the germline V gene (reference sequence). CDR3 sequence reads: CASSQGTAGNTIYF. In nucleotides, the CDR3 is TGTGCCAGCAGCCAGGGGACAGCTGGAAACACCATATATTTT. The full variable domain, its missing parts supplied by reference TRBV7-9 and TRBJ1-3, is DTGVSQNPRHKITKRGQNVTFRCDPISEHNRLYWYRQTLGQGPEFLTYFQNEAQLEKSRLLSDRFSAERPKGSFSTLEIQRTEQGDSAMYLCASSQGTAGNTIYFGEGSWLTVV.

This sequence joins TRBV10-2 and TRBJ1-5; D unclear. Per the germline V gene, CDR1 is WSHSY and CDR2 is SAAADI. The CDR3 has 14 amino acids. V lost 2 bases and J 3 bases, leaving 8 bases between the germline ends. Written as DNA, the CDR3 is TGCGCCAGCAGTGAGAGAGGGATCAATCAGCCCCAGCATTTT. Residues: CASSERGINQPQHF.

This clone was recorded only once. In DNA, the CDR3 is TGTGCCACCTTCGGCGGGCGCCGAGAAAAACTGTTTTTT. This translates into CATFGGRREKLFF. This chain links TRBV24-1 with TRBJ1-4; D not certain. The germline V gene encodes CDR1 KGHDR and CDR2 SFDVKD. Trimming took off 9 bases at V and 8 bases at J, with 15 bases between the two ends. The CDR3 spans 13 residues.

This chain joins TRBV5-1 and TRBJ2-1; D might be TRBD1 (5 bases). This CDR3 has 14 residues. Trimming removed 7 bases from V and 0 bases from J, with 11 bases in between. Germline lookup yields CDR1 SGHRS and CDR2 YFSETQ. The CDR3 here is CASGAVSSYNEQFF. The CDR3 DNA reads TGCGCCAGCGGGGCGGTCTCCTCCTACAATGAGCAGTTCTTC. The whole variable domain, filled in from reference TRBV5-1 and TRBJ2-1, reads KAGVTQTPRYLIKTRGQQVTLSCSPISGHRSVSWYQQTPGQGLQFLFEYFSETQRNKGNFPGRFSGRQFSNSRSEMNVSTLELGDSALYLCASGAVSSYNEQFFGPGTRLTVL.

The chain combines TRBV18 with TRBJ2-5; weak D call: TRBD2 (6 bases). The CDR3 is 12 amino acids. V gave up 6 bases and J gave up 8 bases, with 13 bases separating them. Germline V gives CDR1 KGHSH, CDR2 LQKENI. This chain's CDR3 is CASSYPGDTQYF. Written as DNA, the CDR3 is TGTGCCAGCTCGTATCCGGGGGATACCCAGTACTTC.

The rearrangement uses TRBV10-3 and TRBJ2-5, with 9 bases fitting TRBD2. The junction had 2 bases not matched to a gene; V was cut back by 8 bases and J by 1 base. Germline V lookup: CDR1 ENHRY, CDR2 SYGVKD. The CDR3 spans 13 residues. CDR3 in amino acids: CAISSGAQETQYF. The DNA for the CDR3 is TGTGCCATCTCTAGCGGGGCCCAAGAGACCCAGTACTTC.

V usage is TRBV24-1 and J usage is TRBJ1-2; the match to TRBD1 covers 10 bases. The V gene's germline CDR1 is KGHDR and CDR2 SFDVKD. V was clipped by 5 bases and J by 7 bases; unmatched bases: 9. The CDR3 is made up of 15 amino acids. CDR3 amino acids: CATSGLTGGASGYTF. CDR3 sequence (DNA): TGTGCCACCAGTGGTCTGACAGGGGGCGCGTCTGGCTACACCTTC.

This clone has just one count. V usage is TRBV19 and J usage is TRBJ1-5; unclear D gene. V lost 5 bases and J lost 0, with 11 bases in between. This CDR3 spans 15 amino acids. Per the germline V gene, CDR1 is LNHDA and CDR2 is SQIVND (reference sequence). CDR3 bases: TGTGCCAGTAGTGTCCAGTCGAATAGCAATCAGCCCCAGCATTTT. Its translation is CASSVQSNSNQPQHF.

This sequence joins TRBV12-3 or TRBV12-4 and TRBJ2-7, with D perhaps TRBD2 (5 bases). The germline V and J ends were trimmed by 6 bases and 6 bases, with 15 bases remaining between them. The CDR3 has 13 amino acids. CDR3 DNA: TGTGCCAGCAGCCCTGCGGCCGGGGTCGAGCAGTACTTC. It specifies CASSPAAGVEQYF.

The chain combines TRBV24-1 with TRBJ2-3, with 7 bases aligning to TRBD1. The CDR3 is 14 residues long. Germline V gives CDR1 KGHDR, CDR2 SFDVKD. The junction had 5 bases not matched to a gene; V was cut back by 5 bases and J by 4 bases. Here the CDR3 reads CATSARGSADTQYF. The CDR3 nucleotides are TGTGCCACCAGTGCCAGGGGGTCCGCAGATACGCAGTATTTT.

This sequence joins TRBV28 and TRBJ1-5, with a tentative D call TRBD1 (6 bases). The CDR3 is 14 residues long. The V gene's germline CDR1 is MDHEN and CDR2 SYDVKM. V shed 3 bases and J shed 6 bases, with 12 bases lying between them. The CDR3 bases are TGTGCCAGCAGTTTTGGGGGCGCGGGTCAGCCCCAGCATTTT. Amino acids: CASSFGGAGQPQHF.

This CDR3 reads CASSLFFRARGKYEQYF. As DNA, the CDR3 is TGTGCCAGCAGTTTATTCTTTCGGGCCAGAGGGAAATACGAGCAGTACTTC. The J gene is TRBJ2-7, the V gene TRBV28; tentatively, D is TRBD2 (5 bases). CDR1 is MDHEN, CDR2 SYDVKM, per germline. The V and J ends lost 1 base and 4 bases respectively, with 20 bases between them. CDR3 length equals 17 residues.

The chain links TRBV4-1 to TRBJ2-1; D unclear. CDR3 length: 16 residues. Germline values: CDR1 MGHRA, CDR2 YSYEKL. Trimming stripped 3 bases from V and 5 bases from J, with 17 bases between. The CDR3 DNA sequence: TGCGCCAGCAGCCAGGTCCTTGTAGCTACTGACAATGAGCAGTTCTTC. Its translation: CASSQVLVATDNEQFF.

This clone occurred once. The CDR3 coding sequence is TGTGCCAGCACACTCCGGGAGACCCAGTACTTC. The encoded protein is CASTLRETQYF. This chain links TRBV12-3 or TRBV12-4 with TRBJ2-5, with D uncertain. V was pared by 7 bases and J by 5 bases, with 8 bases between. The CDR3 spans 11 residues.

The chain combines TRBV7-9 with TRBJ1-5, with unresolved D. The CDR3 contains 14 residues. Deletions cut 2 bases from V and 1 base from J, with 6 bases between. The germline CDR1 and CDR2 sequences are SEHNR and FQNEAQ (reference sequence). CDR3 sequence reads: CASSLQQSNQPQHF. CDR3 bases: TGTGCCAGCAGCTTACAACAGAGCAATCAGCCCCAGCATTTT.